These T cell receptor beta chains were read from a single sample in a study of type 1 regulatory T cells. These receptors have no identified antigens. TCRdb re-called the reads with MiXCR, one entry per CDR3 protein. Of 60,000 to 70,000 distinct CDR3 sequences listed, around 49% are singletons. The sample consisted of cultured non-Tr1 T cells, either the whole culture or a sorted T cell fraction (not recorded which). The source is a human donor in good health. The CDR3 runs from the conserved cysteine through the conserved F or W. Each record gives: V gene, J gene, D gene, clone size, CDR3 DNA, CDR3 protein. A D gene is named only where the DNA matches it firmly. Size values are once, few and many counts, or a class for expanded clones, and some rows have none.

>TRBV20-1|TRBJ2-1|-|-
TGCAGTGCTAGAGATCCTCGAGACGTCTACAATGAGCAGTTCTTC
CSARDPRDVYNEQFF
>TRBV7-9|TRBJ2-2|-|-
TGTGCCAGCAGCCCCTCTTCCCGTCCCGGGGAGCTGTTTTTT
CASSPSSRPGELFF
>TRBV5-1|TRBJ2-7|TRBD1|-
TGCGCCAGCAGCTTGTTAGGACAGGCCCACGAGCAGTACTTC
CASSLLGQAHEQYF
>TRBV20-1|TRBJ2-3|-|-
TGCAGTGCTAGACCCATAAAAGGGGCGACCAGGGGCACAGATACGCAGTATTTT
CSARPIKGATRGTDTQYF
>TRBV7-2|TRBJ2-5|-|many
TGTGCCAGCAGCCCACGGCGTGTGCGGGTTGGAGAGACCCAGTACTTC
CASSPRRVRVGETQYF
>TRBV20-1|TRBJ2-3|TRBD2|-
TGCAGTGCTCCGAACCTAGCGGGGGGACACACAGATACGCAGTATTTT
CSAPNLAGGHTDTQYF
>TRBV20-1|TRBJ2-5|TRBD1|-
TGCAGTACAGGGGAACAGACCCAGTACTTC
CSTGEQTQYF
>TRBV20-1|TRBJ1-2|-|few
TGCAGTGCGCGACCGGACGGAGCTAACTATGGCTACACCTTC
CSARPDGANYGYTF
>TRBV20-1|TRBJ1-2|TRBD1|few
TGCAGTGCTAGTTCCACAGGGGTTGGGGGCTACACCTTC
CSASSTGVGGYTF
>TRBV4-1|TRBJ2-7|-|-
TGCGCCAGCAGCCAAGAGACAGCCTCCTACGAGCAGTACTTC
CASSQETASYEQYF
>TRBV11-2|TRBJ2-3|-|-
TGTGCCAGCAGCTCGAGAGGGGGAGATACGCAGTATTTT
CASSSRGGDTQYF
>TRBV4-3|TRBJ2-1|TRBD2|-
TGCGCCAGCAGCCAAGACATAGCGGGGGGAGGTGGTGAGCAGTTCTTC
CASSQDIAGGGGEQFF
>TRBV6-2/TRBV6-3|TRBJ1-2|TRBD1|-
TGTGCCACTAATTCGGCGGGGACAGGCACTGACTATGGCTACACCTTC
CATNSAGTGTDYGYTF
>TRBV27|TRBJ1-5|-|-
TGTGCCAGCAGCCCGGGACTAGGCGGACAGCCCCAGCATTTT
CASSPGLGGQPQHF
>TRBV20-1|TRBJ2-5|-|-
TGCAGTGCTAGAGGACAGCAAGAGACCCAGTACTTC
CSARGQQETQYF
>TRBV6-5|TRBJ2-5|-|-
TGTGCCAGCAGTTACTCATACAGGGTCTGGGAGACCCAGTACTTC
CASSYSYRVWETQYF
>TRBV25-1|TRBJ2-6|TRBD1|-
TGTGCCAGCAGTGGCCACAGGGGACAAAACCTCTCTGGGGCCAACGTCCTGACTTTC
CASSGHRGQNLSGANVLTF
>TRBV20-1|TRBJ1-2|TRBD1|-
TGCAGGGCAGGACAGGGCCCAGACATAGAATATGGCTACACCTTC
CRAGQGPDIEYGYTF
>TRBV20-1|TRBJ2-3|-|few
TGCAGTGCAACGACCGGAACTTCTTCCACAGATACGCAGTATTTT
CSATTGTSSTDTQYF
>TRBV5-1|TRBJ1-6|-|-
TGCGCCAGCAGCCAGGTCGGGAGCTCCTATAATTCACCCCTCCACTTT
CASSQVGSSYNSPLHF
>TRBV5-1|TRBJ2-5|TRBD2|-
TGCGCCAGCAGCTTGGCCGGAGCGGGGAGGCAAGAGACCCAGTACTTC
CASSLAGAGRQETQYF
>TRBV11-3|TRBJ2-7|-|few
TGTGCCAGCAGCTCATCCAGCTACGAGCAGTACTTC
CASSSSSYEQYF
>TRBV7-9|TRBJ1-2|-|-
TGTGCCAGCAGCTTAGCGGGGGGGATCTATGGCTACACCTTC
CASSLAGGIYGYTF
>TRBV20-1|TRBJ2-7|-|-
TGCAGTGCTAGGAGAGACAGGTCCTACGAGCAGTACTTC
CSARRDRSYEQYF
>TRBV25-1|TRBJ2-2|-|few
TGTGCCAGCAGCCGGGGCGGGTCCGGGGAGCTGTTTTTT
CASSRGGSGELFF
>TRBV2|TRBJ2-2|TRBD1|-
TGTGCCAGCAGAGACAGGGGCAACACCGGGGAGCTGTTTTTT
CASRDRGNTGELFF
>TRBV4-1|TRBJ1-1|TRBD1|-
TGCGCCAGCAGCCAACACAGGGGAATGAACACTGAAGCTTTCTTT
CASSQHRGMNTEAFF
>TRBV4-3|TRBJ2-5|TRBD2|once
TGCGCCAGCAGCCCAGGACTAGCGGGGGGGCCTTACCAAGAGACCCAGTACTTC
CASSPGLAGGPYQETQYF
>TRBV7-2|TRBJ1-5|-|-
TGTGCCAGCAGCCAGACCTACAATCAGCCCCAGCATTTT
CASSQTYNQPQHF
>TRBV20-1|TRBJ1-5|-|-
TGCAGTGCTAGGGCCACTAAACGCAATCAGCCCCAGCATTTT
CSARATKRNQPQHF
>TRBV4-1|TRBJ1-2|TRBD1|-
TGCGCCAGCAGCCACCCGGGACAGACATATGGCTACACCTTC
CASSHPGQTYGYTF
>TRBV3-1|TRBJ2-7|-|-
TGTGCCAGCAGCCAAGCGACAAGGGGGAACTACGAGCAGTACTTC
CASSQATRGNYEQYF
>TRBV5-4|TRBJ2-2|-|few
TGTGCCAGCAGCGGCACGGGCGTCAATACTGGGGAGCTGTTTTTT
CASSGTGVNTGELFF
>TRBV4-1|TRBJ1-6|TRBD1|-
TGCGCCAGCAGCCAAGATAATTTACAGGGGACCTACTCGAATAATTCACCCCTCCACTTT
CASSQDNLQGTYSNNSPLHF
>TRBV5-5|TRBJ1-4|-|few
TGTGCCAGCAGCTTCGGGGTCGCGGAAAAACTGTTTTTT
CASSFGVAEKLFF
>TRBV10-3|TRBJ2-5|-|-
TGTGCCATCAGCCCGGGAACCGCGGTGGGGACCCAGTACTTC
CAISPGTAVGTQYF
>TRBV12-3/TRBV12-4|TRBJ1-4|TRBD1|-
TGTGCCAGCAGTCGCCAGGGGGCCTGGACTGCAACTAATGAAAAACTGTTTTTT
CASSRQGAWTATNEKLFF
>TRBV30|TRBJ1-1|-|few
TGTGCCTGGAGTCCCTCGGGCACTGAAGCTTTCTTT
CAWSPSGTEAFF
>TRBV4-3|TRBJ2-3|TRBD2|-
TGCGCCAGCAGTCAACTGGGACTAGTGGGATCTACGCAGTATTTT
CASSQLGLVGSTQYF
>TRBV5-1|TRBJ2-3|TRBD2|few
TGCGCCAGCAGCAAGCTAGCGGGCTACTCAGGAGATACGCAGTATTTT
CASSKLAGYSGDTQYF
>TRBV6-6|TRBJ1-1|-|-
TGTGCCAGCACCCCGGACACGAACACTGAAGCTTTCTTT
CASTPDTNTEAFF
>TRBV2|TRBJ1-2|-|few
TGTGCCAGCAGCGGAGCTACGTATGGCTACACCTTC
CASSGATYGYTF
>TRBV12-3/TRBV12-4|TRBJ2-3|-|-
TGTGCCAGCAGCATCGGACATAGCACAGATACGCAGTATTTT
CASSIGHSTDTQYF
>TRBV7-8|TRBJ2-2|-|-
TGTGCCAGCAGCTTAGATGGGATCTCCACCGGGGAGCTGTTTTTT
CASSLDGISTGELFF
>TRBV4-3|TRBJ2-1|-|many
TGCGCCAGCAGCCAAGCGTCTAAGGGACTCAATGAGCAGTTCTTC
CASSQASKGLNEQFF
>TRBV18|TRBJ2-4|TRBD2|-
TGTGCCAGCTCACCTACCCTACCGGGGAGTGCTAGCGGGGGCAAAATAAACATTCAGTACTTC
CASSPTLPGSASGGKINIQYF
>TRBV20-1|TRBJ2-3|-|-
TGCAGTGCTAGAGATCAGTCCAGGGGAGGTGATACGCAGTATTTT
CSARDQSRGGDTQYF
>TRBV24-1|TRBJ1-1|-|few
TGTGCCACCAGTGCCCGGGCCGGCACTGAAGCTTTCTTT
CATSARAGTEAFF
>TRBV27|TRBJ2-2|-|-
TGTGCCAGCAGTTTTTCCACCGCCGGAACCGGGGAGCTGTTTTTT
CASSFSTAGTGELFF
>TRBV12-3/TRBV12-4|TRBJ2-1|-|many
TGTGCCAGCACCGTAGGCAATGAGCAGTTCTTC
CASTVGNEQFF
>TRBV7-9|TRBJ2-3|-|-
TGTACCACCGAGGGGAGCACAGATACGCAGTATTTT
CTTEGSTDTQYF
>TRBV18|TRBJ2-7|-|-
TGTGCCAGCTCACCTGAAGGGTTCCGGGCCGACGAGCAGTACTTC
CASSPEGFRADEQYF
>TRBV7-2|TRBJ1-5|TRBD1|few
TGTGCCAGCAGCGTAGGGGGGACAGCACTCCAGCCCCAGCATTTT
CASSVGGTALQPQHF
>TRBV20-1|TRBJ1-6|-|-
TGCAGTGCTAGGAGGTCTACAGGGTACTCCTATAATTCACCCCTCCACTTT
CSARRSTGYSYNSPLHF
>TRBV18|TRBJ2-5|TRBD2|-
TGTGCCAGCTCACCGGTTAGCGGGAGTGAAGAGACCCAGTACTTC
CASSPVSGSEETQYF